This record concerns one TCR beta chain sequence. The sample is drawn from a study of cytomegalovirus exposure and HLA in healthy donors. A multiplex PCR was run with 60 Vbeta primers and 13 Jbeta primers. Assay: immunoSEQ multiplex PCR; the TCRdb copy retains only in-frame clones and omits some. The clone table shows tens of thousands of clones, with the ten largest holding about 12%. From germline, CDR1 is ENHRY and CDR2 SYGVKD. The CDR3 is 13 amino acids. Trimming removed 6 bases at V and 4 bases at J, with 11 bases between. J is TRBJ2-3 and V is TRBV10-3; D might be TRBD1 (5 bases). Sequencing was performed on PBMCs. The clonotype was recovered from a woman aged 55-75 years in good health and CMV-seropositive. The CDR3 DNA reads as TGTGCCATCAGGGAAGACAGCTCAGATACGCAGTATTTT. Amino acids: CAIREDSSDTQYF.